These 18 T cell receptor beta chains share one sample of origin, sequenced in a study of identical twins. One entry per CDR3 protein, called by TCRdb with MiXCR from the 5' RACE reads. The sample consists of 400,000 to 650,000 distinct CDR3 sequences, approximately 22% of them appearing once. These sequences were also reported in another study, on T cells expressing NK-cell markers.

Sequenced material: CD4+ T cells sorted from blood. The receptors derive from a woman younger than 35 in good health.

This clonotype was observed a few times. The rearrangement uses TRBV5-4 and TRBJ1-2; D might be TRBD1 (5 bases). V lost 3 bases, J lost 4 bases, and 13 bases lay in between. There are 14 residues in the CDR3. Germline values: CDR1 SGHNT, CDR2 YYREEE (reference sequence). This CDR3 is CASSWGGDSYGYTF. CDR3 coding DNA: TGTGCCAGCAGCTGGGGAGGGGATTCCTATGGCTACACCTTC.

This clonotype was counted between two and nine times. The CDR3 region is CASRGVGTGETQYF. The CDR3 bases are TGTGCCAGCAGAGGGGTAGGGACCGGAGAGACCCAGTACTTC. The chain joins TRBV6-1 to TRBJ2-5, with D perhaps TRBD1 or TRBD2 (5 bases each). The CDR3 extends over 14 amino acids. Germline-derived CDR1 and CDR2 are MNHNS and SASEGT. The V and J ends lost 6 bases and 4 bases respectively, with 15 bases between them.

This clonotype appeared a few times. The chain is built from TRBV30 and TRBJ1-2; 8 bases are shared with TRBD1. V lost 2 bases to trimming and J lost 0 bases; unmatched junction nucleotides: 2. This CDR3 has 14 amino acids. Germline values: CDR1 GTSNPN, CDR2 SVGIG (reference sequence). In DNA form, the CDR3 reads TGTGCCTGGAGTCGGACAGGGACTAACTATGGCTACACCTTC. Its translation is CAWSRTGTNYGYTF.

The rearrangement uses TRBV29-1 and TRBJ1-1; 7 bases map to TRBD1. The CDR3 sequence is 11 residues long. Germline CDR1 is SQVTM and CDR2 is ANQGSEA. The V gene end was trimmed by 6 bases and the J gene end by 9 bases; junction bases not matched to a gene: 7. The CDR3 bases are TGCAGCGTCGACCCGGGACAGAAAGCTTTCTTT. It yields the protein CSVDPGQKAFF.

The gene calls are TRBV7-9 and TRBJ2-5; D is possibly TRBD1 or TRBD2 (5 bases each). The CDR3 is 15 amino acids. Germline V lookup: CDR1 SEHNR, CDR2 FQNEAQ (reference sequence). Trimming stripped 5 bases from V and 4 bases from J, with 17 bases between. In nucleotides, the CDR3 is TGTGCCAGCAGCATCGGGGCTGGGTTCCGAGAGACCCAGTACTTC. Translated, it gives CASSIGAGFRETQYF.

This clonotype has more than one count but fewer than ten. This rearrangement joins TRBV25-1 to TRBJ2-3, with TRBD2 matching 8 bases. V shed 3 bases, J shed 0 bases, and the junction held 17 bases outside the gene matches. Germline V lookup: CDR1 MGHDK, CDR2 SYGVNS. CDR3 length: 20 residues. The CDR3 coding sequence is TGTGCCAGCAGTGAGGCTTGGTCTGGGAGCGGGGGACATAGCACAGATACGCAGTATTTT. This encodes CASSEAWSGSGGHSTDTQYF.

Ten or more counts support this clonotype. The gene calls are TRBV24-1 and TRBJ2-1; tentatively, D is TRBD1 (6 bases). Germline CDR1 is KGHDR and CDR2 is SFDVKD. V lost 4 bases to trimming and J lost 7 bases, with 16 bases between them. The CDR3 consists of 15 residues. The CDR3 DNA reads as TGTGCCACCAGTGACCGGACAGACGCTAGGAATGAGCAGTTCTTC. This translates into CATSDRTDARNEQFF.

The chain links TRBV25-1 to TRBJ1-2; maybe TRBD1 (6 bases). CDR3 length: 14 residues. With 4 bases removed from V and 4 bases from J, the gap between germline ends came to 13 bases. Germline V gives CDR1 MGHDK, CDR2 SYGVNS. The CDR3 sequence is CASSASRDTYGYTF. The CDR3 DNA is TGTGCCAGCAGTGCTAGCCGGGACACCTATGGCTACACCTTC.

A few counts support this clonotype. This chain uses TRBV20-1 with TRBJ2-1, with D hard to call. V was cut by 4 bases and J by 10 bases, with 20 bases left in between. Germline V gene data show CDR1 as DFQATT and CDR2 as SNEGSKA (reference sequence). CDR3 length equals 14 residues. CDR3 in amino acids: CSAISPIGLGEQFF. The CDR3 DNA sequence: TGCAGTGCTATATCTCCGATCGGGTTGGGCGAGCAGTTCTTC.

This clonotype was found a few times. The chain couples TRBV14 to TRBJ1-2; a possible D gene is TRBD1 (5 bases). Per germline, CDR1 SGHDN and CDR2 FVKESK. The CDR3 length is 13 residues. V shed 4 bases and J shed 9 bases, with 15 bases lying between them. CDR3 residues: CASSRGRRWSYTF. The CDR3 DNA is TGTGCCAGCAGCCGGGGACGGAGGTGGAGCTACACCTTC.

This chain connects TRBV6-5 to TRBJ2-1; D remains unclear. The CDR3 runs to 15 residues. Trimming pared 2 bases from V and 4 bases from J, leaving 12 bases between. Germline V CDR1 and CDR2: MNHEY, SVGAGI. CDR3 amino acids: CASSYGLGGYNEQFF. CDR3 nucleotide sequence: TGTGCCAGCAGTTACGGGCTAGGCGGATACAATGAGCAGTTCTTC.

In its sample, this clonotype was seen a few times. The chain links TRBV5-1 to TRBJ2-3, with D uncertain. This CDR3 comprises 17 residues. Deletions cut 6 bases from V and 1 base from J, with 21 bases between. Germline lookup yields CDR1 SGHRS and CDR2 YFSETQ. This CDR3 reads CASTLLTGPQGTDTQYF. The CDR3 DNA follows: TGCGCCAGCACACTGCTTACCGGGCCCCAGGGCACAGATACGCAGTATTTT.

The V and J genes are TRBV9 and TRBJ2-1, with 7 bases lining up with TRBD1. The CDR3 extends over 15 amino acids. V shed 0 bases, J shed 13 bases, and the junction held 13 bases outside the gene matches. Germline CDR1 SGDLS, CDR2 YYNGEE. Here the CDR3 reads CASSVEGQTYGDQFF. CDR3 bases: TGTGCCAGCAGCGTAGAGGGACAGACATACGGGGATCAGTTCTTC.

The chain carries TRBV20-1 and TRBJ2-7; the D call may be TRBD1 or TRBD2 (5 bases each). Germline V lookup: CDR1 DFQATT, CDR2 SNEGSKA (reference sequence). This CDR3 has 14 residues. The V and J ends lost 6 bases and 0 bases respectively, with 15 bases between them. The CDR3 loop is CSARDGRSSYEQYF. The CDR3 DNA sequence: TGCAGTGCCAGGGACGGAAGAAGCTCCTACGAGCAGTACTTC.

This chain uses TRBV5-4 with TRBJ2-4, with D tentatively TRBD1 or TRBD2 (5 bases each). V lost 0 bases and J lost 2, with 12 bases in between. The CDR3 has 16 residues. CDR1 and CDR2 from the germline V gene are SGHNT and YYREEE (reference sequence). DNA of the CDR3: TGTGCCAGCAGCTTGGTAGGGGACGAGACCAAAAACATTCAGTACTTC. It is translated as CASSLVGDETKNIQYF.

This clonotype was detected ten times or more. The rearrangement links TRBV9 to TRBJ2-7; the match to TRBD2 covers 12 bases. V was clipped by 3 bases and J by 3 bases; unmatched bases: 1. Germline CDR1 reads SGDLS; CDR2 reads YYNGEE. The CDR3 totals 14 residues. The CDR3 DNA reads as TGTGCCAGCAGCGCGACTAGCGGGAGCTACGAGCAGTACTTC. It translates to CASSATSGSYEQYF.

This clonotype was detected a few times. This CDR3 reads CASSLGQLQNTIYF. The CDR3 coding sequence is TGCGCCAGCAGCTTGGGACAGTTGCAGAACACCATATATTTT. The chain uses TRBV5-1 and TRBJ1-3; the D gene is possibly TRBD1 (5 bases). Germline V gene data show CDR1 as SGHRS and CDR2 as YFSETQ. This CDR3 has 14 residues. With 0 bases removed from V and 7 bases from J, the gap between germline ends came to 11 bases.

This chain joins TRBV5-1 and TRBJ2-7, with 8 bases lining up with TRBD2. The ends lost 3 bases at V and 3 bases at J; junction bases unmatched: 5. The germline V gene has CDR1 SGHRS and CDR2 YFSETQ. This CDR3 is built from 14 residues. In DNA form, the CDR3 reads TGCGCCAGCAGCTGGGGACTAGAGGTCTACGAGCAGTACTTC. Translated, it gives CASSWGLEVYEQYF.